Sequencing of this TCR beta chain was carried out in a study of shared clonotypes between healthy human individuals (dated by TCRdb to 2019 to 2021). Study-wide context: The cohort comprised two women and three men aged 18 to 49 years. For each donor, CD4 naive and CD4 memory were each run on three plates, CD8 naive on two plates, and CD8 memory on one plate. To estimate repertoire size and how much clonotype sharing occurs between individuals, the study deeply sequenced the blood TCR repertoires of five or six healthy adults. Different laboratories and diverse techniques were used to prepare libraries and sequence TCR repertoires, to increase sequencing depth and limit assay-specific biases. Per donor, leukapheresis produced somewhere between about 0.85 and 10 billion PBMCs. Broad study findings and their caveats: Pairwise subsampling indicated that sequencing depth was expected to affect the degree of clonotype sharing among donors. Naive subsets generally had larger estimated clonotype richness than memory subsets did. Around 5% of naive CD4, approximately 3.7% of naive CD8, around 2.3% of memory CD4, and 0.4% of memory CD8 clonotypes were shared across several donors. Because the study included a small number of donors, the genetic and exposure-history diversity represented was limited. Only blood was sampled, and tissue TCR repertoires likely differ from those in blood. Rarefaction of sorted-subset datasets indicated incomplete sequencing despite the large sequencing depth. Higher generation probabilities were observed for clonotypes shared by all four sorted-subset donors than for non-shared clonotypes.

Turning to this clone: Which antigen it targets is not known. Base qualities are not recorded, but no much larger clone differs from it by a single base.

TCR CDR3 regions were amplified from genomic DNA by multiplex PCR using the deep immunoSEQ assay. Extracted genomic DNA from each cell subset was distributed evenly across all wells of several immunoSEQ 96-well plates, and each plate was treated as a replicate. For sorted subsets, each replicate PCR was loaded with roughly 0.2 ug genomic DNA, equivalent to 25,000 to 35,000 T cell genomes. Purified libraries were quantified with a Qubit 3.0 fluorometer, sized on a Bioanalyzer 2100, and re-quantified with the KAPA Library Quantification kit. Every immunoSEQ 96-well plate was sequenced on a separate single-read 150-cycle Illumina NextSeq 550 flow cell. In the paper's pipeline: The immunoSEQ output contained only junctional sequences without quality scores, so filtering could not match that applied to full-length reads. To assign V/J genes and CDR3, sequences were annotated using PyIR, a Python wrapper for IgBLAST v1.9, with IMGT germline references. Reads with weak V/J assignments (E-value above 1e-6), missing CDR3, stop codons, out-of-frame junctions, or ambiguous translated residues were removed. V3J clonotypes were defined as sequences sharing the same inferred V gene, J gene, and CDR3 amino acid sequence. To compute the percentage overlap between repertoires, the number of shared unique clonotypes was divided by the size of the smaller repertoire. Richness of each repertoire was evaluated using RTK rarefaction, the Chao1 estimator, and Recon v2.1 estimates of unobserved clonotypes. Generation probabilities for all TCRbeta clonotypes obtained by the gDNA method from several donors were computed using OLGA. TCRdb retrieved this table from immuneACCESS and kept in-frame rearrangements only. Not all clones are present; in checked studies, unresolved V genes account for under half, and no reason is known for the remainder. That table supplies the V and J calls and clone size; D and trimming were determined from the DNA. Within this sample are 1.5 million to 2.5 million clones, with about 94% of them counted one time only. Approximately 1% of the sample is in the top ten clones.

There are 14 amino acids in the CDR3, from cysteine to phenylalanine inclusive. CDR3 DNA only is kept here, 42 bases in frame from base 1. Relative to germline, V is 5 bases shorter and J is 0 bases shorter, with 11 bases between their ends. The CDR1 and CDR2 encoded by the germline V gene (reference sequence) are MNHNY and SVGAGI. CD8 naive samples were obtained by positive selection for CCR7 among CD45RO-negative cells, yielding a CD45RA+CCR7+ population from which TemRA cells were excluded. Healthy HIV-negative adults with no recently reported acute infections or vaccinations were included as donors. All donors were Caucasian adults living in Nashville, Tennessee, USA. Blood was obtained by leukapheresis, after which PBMCs were separated by Ficoll-Histopaque density gradient centrifugation and cryopreserved in liquid nitrogen vapor phase. Purity and quantity of every magnetically sorted T cell population were checked by analytical flow cytometry. Genomic DNA was isolated from each sorted fraction and quantified by UV absorbance on a Nanodrop 2000c.

The rearrangement combines TRBV6-6 with TRBJ2-7; the D gene is not confidently resolved. This TCR derives from a man in his late teens or twenties in good health. The sample comprised naive CD8+ T cells sorted from blood. In light of the paper, this sample's cell subset or site label describes: CD45RA+CCR7+. The CDR3 here reads CASSALEYSYEQYF. In nucleotide form, the sequence is TGTGCCAGCAGTGCTTTGGAATACTCCTACGAGCAGTACTTC.